This T cell receptor (beta chain) appears in the sequencing data of a study of vaccination effects on CD4 cells after COVID-19. Study-wide findings and caveats: Healthy vaccinees showed cross-reactivity with common cold coronaviruses in only 1 of 255 vaccine-induced clones. Few convalescent patients were studied, and early post-infection samples were lacking.

Clones were sequenced by immunoSEQ multiplex PCR, and TCRdb holds only the in-frame ones, with some missing. The sample consists of tens of thousands of clones, around 79% of them appearing once. Of note for this clone: Antigen unknown.

ViraFEST assay sequencing came after antigen-specific CD4+ T cells were expanded with viral peptide pools. The culture ran for about 11 days, and then CD4+ T cells were isolated. Nobody among the vaccine recipients had prior SARS-CoV-2 infection (nucleocapsid antibodies were negative). Each well held 2 million to 2.5 million PBMC cultured with around 10 ug/ml peptides and around 11 IU/ml IL-2. Replacing half the medium with IL-2 medium was done on days 3 and 7. The CDR3 runs 16 residues. CDR1 and CDR2 (germline): LNHDA, SQIVND (reference sequence). V was pared by 5 bases and J by 6 bases, with 12 bases of the junction left unmatched.

This TCR was recovered from a human donor who received a COVID-19 vaccine. This chain joins TRBV19 and TRBJ2-3; 9 positions agree with TRBD2. Sequencing was performed on CD4+ T cells from PBMCs cultured with HCoV-NL63 spike peptides, taken before COVID-19 vaccination. DNA for the CDR3: TGTGCCAGTAGTCAACGAGGGCGGGGGGGCGAGGATACGCAGTATTTT. Translating it yields CASSQRGRGGEDTQYF. Combining the CDR3 with reference TRBV19 and TRBJ2-3 gives the whole variable domain DGGITQSPKYLFRKEGQNVTLSCEQNLNHDAMYWYRQDPGQGLRLIYYSQIVNDFQKGDIAEGYSVSREKKESFPLTVTSAQKNPTAFYLCASSQRGRGGEDTQYFGPGTRLTVL.